Listed here are 21 T cell receptor beta chains from one sample, sequenced in a study of blood T cell repertoires in COVID-19. TCRdb's table, derived via immunoSEQ multiplex PCR, lists solely in-frame clones and lacks some. The data contain about 160,000 clones, roughly 85% of them seen just once; the ten biggest clones take up around 3.5%. The sample consisted of peripheral blood. These receptor sequences come from a man between 65 and 85 years old with acute or convalescent COVID-19.

The rearrangement joins TRBV16 to TRBJ1-6; D uncertain. Trimming left V 2 bases short and J 5 bases short, with 10 bases between. From germline, CDR1 is KGHSY and CDR2 FQNENV. CDR3 length: 15 amino acids. The CDR3 coding sequence is TGTGCCAGCAGCCAAGAGCACTTTGATAATTCACCCCTCCACTTT. Residues: CASSQEHFDNSPLHF.

J is TRBJ1-3 and V is TRBV28, with D tentatively TRBD1 (6 bases). Germline CDR1 MDHEN, CDR2 SYDVKM. The CDR3 totals 15 residues. Trimming pared 5 bases from V and 4 bases from J, leaving 15 bases between. The CDR3 protein is CASSPHRDHGNTIYF. The CDR3 DNA is TGTGCCAGCAGTCCTCACAGGGATCACGGAAACACCATATATTTT.

The rearrangement links TRBV7-3 to TRBJ2-2, with D possibly matching TRBD2 (6 bases). Trimming left V 3 bases short and J 5 bases short, with 10 bases between. Germline V gives CDR1 SGHTA, CDR2 FQGTGA. CDR3 length equals 14 residues. CDR3: CASSLRGNTGELFF. The CDR3 DNA follows: TGTGCCAGCAGCTTGCGGGGTAATACCGGGGAGCTGTTTTTT.

V is TRBV5-4 and J is TRBJ2-7; 9 positions agree with TRBD1. Germline V gene lookup returns CDR1 SGHNT and CDR2 YYREEE (reference sequence). CDR3 length: 15 residues. Losses at the gene ends were 3 bases for V and 2 bases for J; bases not matched to a gene: 6. The CDR3 sequence: CASSWRGQGAYEQYF. Written as DNA, the CDR3 is TGTGCCAGCAGCTGGAGGGGACAGGGTGCCTACGAGCAGTACTTC. Full variable domain (remainder filled in from reference TRBV5-4 and TRBJ2-7): ETGVTQSPTHLIKTRGQQVTLRCSSQSGHNTVSWYQQALGQGPQFIFQYYREEENGRGNFPPRFSGLQFPNYSSELNVNALELDDSALYLCASSWRGQGAYEQYFGPGTRLTVT.

The V and J genes are TRBV18 and TRBJ2-1; 8 bases map to TRBD2. Per the germline V gene, CDR1 is KGHSH and CDR2 is LQKENI. J was trimmed by 4 bases and V by 3 bases; bases with no gene match: 2. This CDR3 contains 14 residues. CDR3 sequence reads: CASSPEREYNEQFF. The CDR3 nucleotides are TGTGCCAGCTCACCTGAGCGGGAGTACAATGAGCAGTTCTTC.

CDR3 amino acids: CSASPLAGERDYEQYF. In DNA, the CDR3 is TGCAGTGCTAGTCCGCTAGCGGGAGAAAGGGACTACGAGCAGTACTTC. The chain employs TRBV20-1 and TRBJ2-7; 10 nucleotides align to TRBD2. Trimming removed 3 bases from V and 3 bases from J; junction bases left unmatched: 11. The CDR3 consists of 16 residues. The germline CDR1 and CDR2 sequences are DFQATT and SNEGSKA (reference sequence).

The table lists this clone with a few counts. This chain uses TRBV19 with TRBJ1-1, with 11 bases matching TRBD1. The CDR3 spans 13 residues. V was clipped by 3 bases and J by 11 bases; unmatched bases: 5. Germline CDR1 and CDR2: LNHDA and SQIVND (reference sequence). CDR3 region: CASSIGDRGMAFF. The CDR3 region has the DNA TGTGCCAGTAGTATCGGGGACAGGGGGATGGCTTTCTTT.

The V call is TRBV13, the J call TRBJ2-7; D not certain. The CDR3 contains 12 residues. V gave up 5 bases and J gave up 6 bases, with 11 bases separating them. The germline CDR1 and CDR2 sequences are PRHDT and FYEKMQ (reference sequence). The CDR3 spells CASSPSPGEQYF. In DNA form, the CDR3 reads TGTGCCAGCAGCCCCTCCCCGGGCGAGCAGTACTTC. Drawing the rest from reference TRBV13 and TRBJ2-7, the complete variable domain is AAGVIQSPRHLIKEKRETATLKCYPIPRHDTVYWYQQGPGQDPQFLISFYEKMQSDKGSIPDRFSAQQFSDYHSELNMSSLELGDSALYFCASSPSPGEQYFGPGTRLTVT.

The chain recombines TRBV6-6 with TRBJ2-3; tentatively, D is TRBD1 (6 bases). Germline V gene sequence: CDR1 MNHNY, CDR2 SVGAGI (reference sequence). V was cut by 2 bases and J by 4 bases, with 10 bases left in between. The CDR3 loop spans 14 amino acids. CDR3 region: CASSYQQGPDTQYF. The CDR3 region has the DNA TGTGCCAGCAGTTACCAACAGGGACCAGATACGCAGTATTTT.

The chain carries TRBV7-9 and TRBJ2-1, with 10 bases identical to TRBD2. CDR3 length: 17 residues. The ends lost 6 bases at V and 0 bases at J; junction bases unmatched: 8. Per germline, CDR1 SEHNR and CDR2 FQNEAQ (reference sequence). The CDR3 region is CASSQASGSTSYNEQFF. DNA of the CDR3: TGTGCCAGCAGTCAGGCTAGCGGGAGCACCTCCTACAATGAGCAGTTCTTC.

V and J are TRBV7-2 and TRBJ2-1; 7 positions match TRBD2. Trimming at V came to 3 bases and at J to 6 bases, leaving 5 bases not matched to a gene. The CDR3 is made up of 14 amino acids. Per germline, CDR1 SGHTA and CDR2 FQGNSA. Written as DNA, the CDR3 is TGTGCCAGCAGCTTCGGGGGAGGGTTCAATGAGCAGTTCTTC. This codes for CASSFGGGFNEQFF.

This chain connects TRBV10-3 to TRBJ2-7; D gene unclear. The CDR3 length is 12 residues. The germline V gene encodes CDR1 ENHRY and CDR2 SYGVKD. V was trimmed by 0 bases and J by 3 bases, leaving 3 bases between them. The CDR3 here is CAISESYYEQYF. The CDR3 DNA sequence: TGTGCCATCAGTGAGTCGTACTACGAGCAGTACTTC.

The chain recombines TRBV24-1 with TRBJ2-2; the match to TRBD2 covers 12 bases. CDR3 length: 17 amino acids. Germline loops: CDR1 KGHDR, CDR2 SFDVKD. Trimming removed 3 bases from V and 4 bases from J; junction bases left unmatched: 5. The CDR3 protein is CATSDIGLAGSTGELFF. CDR3 sequence (DNA): TGTGCCACCAGTGATATAGGACTAGCGGGATCCACCGGGGAGCTGTTTTTT.

V and J are TRBV27 and TRBJ2-7; 13 bases match TRBD2. Trimming at V came to 0 bases and at J to 9 bases, leaving 11 bases not matched to a gene. Per the germline V gene, CDR1 is MNHEY and CDR2 is SMNVEV (reference sequence). This CDR3 has 17 amino acids. CDR3 amino acids: CASSLSPGLAGDGRQYF. CDR3 DNA: TGTGCCAGCAGTTTATCCCCAGGACTAGCGGGAGATGGTCGGCAGTACTTC.

The chain employs TRBV19 and TRBJ2-5; 15 nucleotides agree with TRBD2. The CDR3 is 22 residues long. The germline V gene has CDR1 LNHDA and CDR2 SQIVND (reference sequence). V was pared by 5 bases and J by 5 bases, with 24 bases of the junction left unmatched. The CDR3 sequence: CASSPGLAGGPGARFRQETQYF. CDR3 nucleotides: TGTGCCAGTAGTCCCGGACTAGCGGGAGGGCCGGGCGCGCGTTTTAGACAGGAGACCCAGTACTTC.

The rearrangement uses TRBV3-1 (or the pseudogene TRBV3-2) and TRBJ2-1; 7 nucleotides match TRBD2. The CDR3 runs 14 residues. Germline CDR1 and CDR2: LGHDT and YNNKEL (reference sequence). V was clipped by 1 base and J by 8 bases; unmatched bases: 5. The CDR3 DNA is TGTGCCAGCAGCCAAGGCGGGGGTTTTGATGAGCAGTTCTTC. This sequence encodes CASSQGGGFDEQFF.

This chain links TRBV5-5 with TRBJ1-4; TRBD1 is a possible D gene (5 bases). The V gene's germline CDR1 is SGHKS and CDR2 YYEKEE (reference sequence). CDR3 length equals 13 residues. Trimming took off 2 bases at V and 7 bases at J, with 9 bases between the two ends. The CDR3 region has the DNA TGTGCCAGCAGCTTCCAGGGTAGTGAAAAACTGTTTTTT. It yields the protein CASSFQGSEKLFF.

This clone appeared a single time. This chain uses TRBV6-5 with TRBJ2-7; possibly TRBD2 for D (5 bases). The CDR3 loop spans 12 amino acids. Germline CDR1 and CDR2: MNHEY and SVGAGI. V lost 10 bases, J lost 3 bases, and 13 bases lay in between. Here the CDR3 DNA reads TGTGCCACCTATAGCGTCGGCTACGAGCAGTACTTC. This codes for CATYSVGYEQYF.

The chain combines TRBV13 with TRBJ1-6; D perhaps matches TRBD1 (6 bases). Germline CDR1 reads PRHDT; CDR2 reads FYEKMQ (reference sequence). CDR3 length: 14 residues. Trimming left V 5 bases short and J 6 bases short, with 11 bases between. The CDR3 region is CASSRGGLNSPLHF. CDR3 nucleotides: TGTGCCAGCAGCAGGGGGGGCCTTAATTCACCCCTCCACTTT.

The V gene is TRBV6-6, the J gene TRBJ1-6, with 8 bases matching TRBD1. Germline assignment: CDR1 MNHNY and CDR2 SVGAGI (reference sequence). The CDR3 spans 13 residues. The ends lost 5 bases at V and 14 bases at J; junction bases unmatched: 8. In nucleotides, the CDR3 is TGTGCCAGCAGTCCCGGACAGGGTTTGTCCCTCCACTTT. Amino acids: CASSPGQGLSLHF.

The chain combines TRBV5-5 with TRBJ1-4, with TRBD1 as a possible D gene (6 bases). V was clipped by 5 bases and J by 4 bases, with 18 bases between them. Germline loops: CDR1 SGHKS, CDR2 YYEKEE (reference sequence). This CDR3 contains 16 residues. DNA of the CDR3: TGTGCCAGCAGTACTGGGGGGGCAGGACGTAATGAAAAACTGTTTTTT. Protein: CASSTGGAGRNEKLFF.